This record concerns one TCR beta chain sequence. Assay: immunoSEQ multiplex PCR; the TCRdb copy retains only in-frame clones and omits some. The sample yields 120,000 or so clones, under 90% seen once. This sample was included in a study of blood T cell repertoires in COVID-19. Study details: Collection of acute and convalescent COVID-19 samples took place in the United States, Italy and Spain. Sources were T cells, B-cell-depleted T cells, or PBMCs; the material itself was cDNA or gDNA.

CDR3 length: 12 residues. Trimming stripped 2 bases from V and 5 bases from J, with 6 bases between. In germline, CDR1 is MNHEY, CDR2 SVGEGT. The sequencing input was peripheral blood. The chain combines TRBV6-2 or TRBV6-3 with TRBJ1-1; unclear D gene. The receptor was derived from a man aged 60 to 75 with acute or convalescent COVID-19. The CDR3 sequence is CASSYQRTEAFF. The CDR3 DNA is TGTGCCAGCAGTTACCAGAGGACTGAAGCTTTCTTT.